The present TCR beta chain was sequenced within a study of T cells in Graves' hyperthyroidism and ophthalmopathy. Hyperthyroidism, newly diagnosed and lasting under 2 months, affected patients aged 18 to 65. General study results and limits: Peripheral blood also featured most of the thyroid clonotypes expanded above 0.001.

Details on this clonotype: Antigen unknown.

With 5 bases clipped from V and 6 bases from J, the junction kept 7 bases outside the gene matches. The CDR3 loop spans 13 amino acids. Germline loops: CDR1 MNHNS, CDR2 SASEGT. TCR beta CDR3 sequences were amplified from RNA transcripts. First-round RT-PCR of the TCR CDR3 relied on the HTBI primer set. TCRdb recomputed calls from the multiplex PCR reads with MiXCR, one row per CDR3 protein. The sample has approximately 630,000 distinct CDR3 sequences, roughly 15% seen once; the top ten hold 3% to 4.5%. The V and J genes are TRBV6-1 and TRBJ2-7; 7 nucleotides agree with TRBD1. Sequenced input: blood. This sequence was found in a woman in her 30s with Graves' hyperthyroidism. CDR3 nucleotides: TGTGCCAGCAGTCAAAGGGGGCGCGTCGAGCAGTACTTC. This gives the protein CASSQRGRVEQYF.